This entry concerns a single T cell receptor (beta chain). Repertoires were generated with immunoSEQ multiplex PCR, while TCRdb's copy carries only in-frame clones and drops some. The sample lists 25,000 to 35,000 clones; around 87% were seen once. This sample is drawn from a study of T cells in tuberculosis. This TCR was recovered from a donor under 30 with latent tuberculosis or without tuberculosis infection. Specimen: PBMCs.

CDR3 residues: CASSSSRGQPQHF. CDR3 nucleotide sequence: TGTGCCAGCAGCTCCTCGCGGGGTCAGCCCCAGCATTTT. The V and J genes are TRBV12-1 and TRBJ1-5. TRBV12-1 is annotated as a pseudogene. The CDR3 loop spans 13 amino acids.